These 30 T cell receptor beta chains originate from one sample sequenced in a study of T cells expressing NK-cell markers. Using the 5' RACE reads, TCRdb records one entry per CDR3 protein without DNA. This table holds 400,000 to 550,000 distinct CDR3 sequences. What was sequenced was blood T cells: a sorted CD56 or NKG2C T cell subset, CD4+ or CD8+ T cells, or bulk PBMC T cells (not recorded which). The receptors come from a woman between 18 and 70 years old in good health.

The V gene is TRBV30, the J gene TRBJ2-7; absent DNA, TCRdb's TRBD1 call cannot be checked. CDR3 length: 13 residues. Germline values: CDR1 GTSNPN, CDR2 SVGIG (reference sequence). CDR3 loop: CAWSIAPGKEQYF. Together with reference TRBV30 and TRBJ2-7, the CDR3 gives the full variable domain: SQTIHQWPATLVQPVGSPLSLECTVEGTSNPNLYWYRQAAGRGLQLLFYSVGIGQISSEVPQNLSASRPQDRQFILSSKKLLLSDSGFYLCAWSIAPGKEQYFGPGTRLTVT.

This rearrangement joins TRBV20-1 to TRBJ2-7; TCRdb picks TRBD2, but there is no DNA to check that call. CDR1 and CDR2 (germline): DFQATT, SNEGSKA (reference sequence). CDR3 length: 14 residues. CDR3 residues: CSAREREAVGEQYF.

The chain is built from TRBV13 and TRBJ1-5. The CDR3 runs to 14 residues. Germline loops: CDR1 PRHDT, CDR2 FYEKMQ (reference sequence). The CDR3 spells CASSFRQSGQPQHF.

The rearrangement links TRBV29-1 to TRBJ1-2. The V gene's germline CDR1 is SQVTM and CDR2 ANQGSEA. The CDR3 consists of 12 residues. CDR3 region: CSVEAGGNGYTF.

The chain is built from TRBV2 and TRBJ2-2. Germline lookup yields CDR1 SNHLY and CDR2 FYNNEI. This CDR3 has 14 amino acids. Here the CDR3 reads CASSEPRNTGELFF.

The rearrangement uses TRBV7-2 and TRBJ1-2; the TCRdb call, TRBD1, lacks DNA for checking. The germline gives CDR1 SGHTA, CDR2 FQGNSA. The CDR3 covers 16 residues. The CDR3 protein is CASSSTGAIANYGYTF.

The V call is TRBV27, the J call TRBJ1-2. The CDR3 consists of 12 residues. Germline V gives CDR1 MNHEY, CDR2 SMNVEV (reference sequence). This CDR3 reads CASSDGPYGYTF.

The chain combines TRBV9 with TRBJ2-2. The CDR3 sequence is 13 residues long. The germline CDR1 and CDR2 sequences are SGDLS and YYNGEE. The CDR3 loop reads CASSVVGSGELFF. Full variable domain (remainder filled in from reference TRBV9 and TRBJ2-2): DSGVTQTPKHLITATGQRVTLRCSPRSGDLSVYWYQQSLDQGLQFLIQYYNGEERAKGNILERFSAQQFPDLHSELNLSSLELGDSALYFCASSVVGSGELFFGEGSRLTVL.

The chain has TRBV4-1 and TRBJ2-3; the D call from TCRdb, TRBD1, cannot be confirmed without DNA. This CDR3 has 17 amino acids. Looked up from germline, CDR1 is MGHRA and CDR2 is YSYEKL. The CDR3 region is CASSQTSGTGYTDTQYF.

The chain uses TRBV30 and TRBJ2-2. The CDR3 length is 13 residues. CDR1 and CDR2 from the germline V gene are GTSNPN and SVGIG (reference sequence). CDR3 sequence: CAWSGVNTGELFF.

This rearrangement joins TRBV25-1 to TRBJ1-4; TCRdb selects TRBD1, and the lack of DNA leaves this call unchecked. The CDR3 loop spans 13 amino acids. Germline lookup yields CDR1 MGHDK and CDR2 SYGVNS. CDR3 sequence: CASSGAGKEKLFF.

The rearrangement links TRBV6-1 to TRBJ1-2; TCRdb reports TRBD1, a call that lacks DNA to check it against. Germline CDR1 is MNHNS and CDR2 is SASEGT. The CDR3 runs 16 residues. This CDR3 is CASSEGGDRAAYGYTF.

V is TRBV29-1 and J is TRBJ1-2; the D gene TCRdb calls, TRBD1, cannot be checked with no DNA. CDR1 and CDR2 from the germline V gene are SQVTM and ANQGSEA. CDR3 size: 14 residues. The CDR3 spells CSVGDRGAEAGYTF.

The V call is TRBV29-1, the J call TRBJ2-2; TCRdb returns TRBD1, unconfirmable since there is no DNA. CDR1 and CDR2 (germline): SQVTM, ANQGSEA. The CDR3 is 15 residues long. The CDR3 reads CSARGQGAYTGELFF.

The chain joins TRBV5-1 to TRBJ2-5. Per the germline V gene, CDR1 is SGHRS and CDR2 is YFSETQ. This CDR3 has 14 residues. CDR3: CASSQVQVYETQYF.

V and J are TRBV6-1 and TRBJ2-5; TCRdb returns TRBD2, unconfirmable since there is no DNA. Germline loops: CDR1 MNHNS, CDR2 SASEGT. There are 13 residues in the CDR3. The CDR3 region is CASTMRRGETQYF.

V is TRBV5-1 and J is TRBJ2-1; as DNA is missing, the TRBD2 call by TCRdb cannot be tested. The germline CDR1 and CDR2 sequences are SGHRS and YFSETQ. The CDR3 covers 18 residues. The CDR3 region is CASSQGTSGAPPYNEQFF.

The CDR3: CASSATGTQLYF. V and J are TRBV9 and TRBJ2-7; no DNA is available, so the TRBD1 call from TCRdb remains unchecked. Germline V gene lookup returns CDR1 SGDLS and CDR2 YYNGEE. CDR3 length equals 12 residues. Using reference TRBV9 and TRBJ2-7 for the parts outside the CDR3, the full variable domain is DSGVTQTPKHLITATGQRVTLRCSPRSGDLSVYWYQQSLDQGLQFLIQYYNGEERAKGNILERFSAQQFPDLHSELNLSSLELGDSALYFCASSATGTQLYFGPGTRLTVT.

V is TRBV12-3 or TRBV12-4 and J is TRBJ2-1. The CDR3 loop spans 14 amino acids. The CDR3 loop reads CASSLLLLYNEQFF.

The rearrangement joins TRBV7-3 to TRBJ1-6. CDR3 size: 13 residues. Germline V gives CDR1 SGHTA, CDR2 FQGTGA. The CDR3 here is CASSAKGNSPLHF.

This chain uses TRBV18 with TRBJ2-7; the D call of TRBD1 rests on TCRdb alone, since no DNA is present to check it. The CDR3 is made up of 14 amino acids. Germline values: CDR1 KGHSH, CDR2 LQKENI. The CDR3 sequence is CASSMETGYYEQYF.

The J gene is TRBJ1-5, the V gene TRBV7-9; TCRdb's D gene call, TRBD1, goes unchecked for lack of DNA. Germline CDR1 is SEHNR and CDR2 is FQNEAQ (reference sequence). The CDR3 length is 15 residues. CDR3 region: CASSETTGANQPQHF.

This rearrangement joins TRBV5-6 to TRBJ2-1; with no DNA, the TCRdb D assignment of TRBD2 cannot be verified. CDR1 is SGHDT, CDR2 YYEEEE, per germline. This CDR3 contains 16 residues. CDR3 loop: CASSLERLAGHNEQFF.

The gene calls are TRBV7-8 and TRBJ2-2; TCRdb calls TRBD1, which cannot be checked without DNA. This CDR3 contains 16 residues. Per the germline V gene, CDR1 is SGHVS and CDR2 is FQNEAQ. CDR3 sequence: CASSLAGGTTAGELFF.

The chain is built from TRBV3-1 and TRBJ2-7. The CDR3 consists of 14 residues. CDR1 and CDR2 from the germline V gene are LGHDT and YNNKEL (reference sequence). The CDR3 loop is CASSPRFSSYEQYF.

The CDR3: CASGSGQPNTEAFF. This chain uses TRBV12-5 with TRBJ1-1. Germline CDR1 and CDR2: LGHNT and FRNRAP. This CDR3 has 14 residues.

The chain combines TRBV9 with TRBJ2-3; TCRdb lists TRBD1, though no DNA is available to test this call. This CDR3 is 15 amino acids long. Germline assignment: CDR1 SGDLS and CDR2 YYNGEE. This chain's CDR3 is CASSVEGLGADTQYF.

The chain combines TRBV4-3 with TRBJ1-3; TCRdb names TRBD1, which stays unverified in the absence of DNA. The length of the CDR3 is 16 residues. Germline V CDR1 and CDR2: LGHNA, YSLEER. This CDR3 is CASSQVGHGAWDTIYF.

The genes are TRBV2 and TRBJ2-1; TCRdb's assignment of TRBD1 cannot be checked, as there is no DNA. Looked up from germline, CDR1 is SNHLY and CDR2 is FYNNEI. The CDR3 has 19 residues. This chain's CDR3 is CASSPELPSLRGIYNEQFF.

The rearrangement joins TRBV18 to TRBJ1-5. Germline V CDR1 and CDR2: KGHSH, LQKENI. The CDR3 covers 14 residues. The CDR3 loop is CASSFGHGNQPQHF.